These 11 T cell receptor beta chains came from one sample sequenced in a study of shared clonotypes between healthy human individuals. Sequenced by immunoSEQ multiplex PCR; TCRdb stores in-frame clones only, minus some. The profile shows 170,000 or so clones, about 68% of them singletons. The sequenced material came from memory CD4+ T cells sorted from blood. The subset is: CD45RA-negative fraction. The receptors stem from a man younger than 45 in good health.

This clone has only a few counts. The V call is TRBV29-1, the J call TRBJ2-3, with 14 bases aligning to TRBD2. CDR3 length: 18 residues. CDR1 and CDR2 from the germline V gene are SQVTM and ANQGSEA. V dropped 7 bases and J dropped 5; count of bases not matched to a gene: 17. Written as DNA, the CDR3 is TGCAGCGCCCCCCCCCAGGCCGGGACTAGCGGGAGTAGAGATACGCAGTATTTT. Its translation is CSAPPQAGTSGSRDTQYF.

V and J are TRBV7-9 and TRBJ1-1; tentatively, D is TRBD1 (6 bases). The V and J ends lost 1 base and 0 bases respectively, with 6 bases between them. Germline loops: CDR1 SEHNR, CDR2 FQNEAQ (reference sequence). The CDR3 runs to 14 residues. The CDR3 spells CASSLDRVNTEAFF. CDR3 nucleotides: TGTGCCAGCAGCTTAGACAGGGTGAACACTGAAGCTTTCTTT.

This clone was counted only a few times. The DNA for the CDR3 is TGCGCCAGCAGTCGGAGGGCCGTAGATACGCAGTATTTT. It codes for CASSRRAVDTQYF. The chain combines TRBV10-1 with TRBJ2-3, with D maybe TRBD2 (6 bases). V was shortened by 5 bases and J by 5 bases, with 11 bases between the two germline ends. CDR1 WNHNN and CDR2 SYGVQD come from the germline V gene (reference sequence). CDR3 length: 13 amino acids.

This chain joins TRBV19 and TRBJ1-5; TRBD1 matches at 10 bases. V lost 6 bases and J lost 7; bases outside the gene matches: 3. The CDR3 contains 13 residues. Germline loops: CDR1 LNHDA, CDR2 SQIVND (reference sequence). CDR3 loop: CASRGQGEQPQHF. For the CDR3, the DNA is TGTGCCAGTAGAGGACAGGGGGAACAGCCCCAGCATTTT.

The V and J genes are TRBV19 and TRBJ1-2; D unresolved. The CDR3 covers 15 residues. Germline CDR1 is LNHDA and CDR2 is SQIVND (reference sequence). V was shortened by 5 bases and J by 0 bases, with 13 bases between the two germline ends. The CDR3 region has the DNA TGTGCCAGTAGTCACCTCAGAAACGCTAACTATGGCTACACCTTC. Encoded protein: CASSHLRNANYGYTF.

This clone was found once. The chain is built from TRBV10-1 and TRBJ2-3; D unclear. The CDR3 has 13 amino acids. V shed 2 bases and J shed 2 bases, with 5 bases lying between them. Germline CDR1 reads WNHNN; CDR2 reads SYGVQD (reference sequence). Written as DNA, the CDR3 is TGCGCCAGCAGTGAGGGTATCACAGATACGCAGTATTTT. As protein: CASSEGITDTQYF.

V usage is TRBV7-2 and J usage is TRBJ1-1; 8 bases align to TRBD1. Unmatched junction bases numbered 7, after V lost 3 bases and J lost 10 bases. CDR1 and CDR2 from the germline V gene are SGHTA and FQGNSA. The CDR3 spans 13 residues. CDR3 amino acids: CASSLDRDRGAFF. The DNA of the CDR3 is TGTGCCAGCAGCTTGGACAGGGATAGGGGAGCTTTCTTT.

This chain links TRBV7-8 with TRBJ2-1; 12 nucleotides line up with TRBD2. Trimming at V came to 2 bases and at J to 5 bases, leaving 7 bases not matched to a gene. Germline CDR1 reads SGHVS; CDR2 reads FQNEAQ. The CDR3 has 17 residues. CDR3 amino acids: CASSLRTSGRQNNEQFF. Here the CDR3 DNA reads TGTGCCAGCAGCTTACGAACTAGCGGGAGGCAGAACAATGAGCAGTTCTTC.

This clone appeared a few times. This chain joins TRBV19 and TRBJ1-5; 8 bases match TRBD1. From germline, CDR1 is LNHDA and CDR2 SQIVND (reference sequence). This CDR3 spans 13 amino acids. The V and J ends lost 7 bases and 10 bases, in that order; junction bases with no gene match: 9. Written as DNA, the CDR3 is TGTGCCAGTATGGTGACAGGGGAATCTCCCCAGCATTTT. Residues: CASMVTGESPQHF.

V and J are TRBV5-6 and TRBJ2-1; D perhaps matches TRBD1 (6 bases). The CDR3 loop spans 12 amino acids. The V end was cut by 4 bases, the J end by 11 bases, with 13 bases between. CDR1 SGHDT and CDR2 YYEEEE come from the germline V gene. CDR3 coding DNA: TGTGCCAGCAGCCCCCTAGGACAGAAGCAGTTCTTC. The encoded protein is CASSPLGQKQFF. Complete variable domain (other parts from reference TRBV5-6 and TRBJ2-1): DAGVTQSPTHLIKTRGQQVTLRCSPKSGHDTVSWYQQALGQGPQFIFQYYEEEERQRGNFPDRFSGHQFPNYSSELNVNALLLGDSALYLCASSPLGQKQFFGPGTRLTVL.

The DNA for the CDR3 is TGCGCCAGCAGCCAAGAGCTCCGTGACCACGCGCCCCAGCATTTT. Residues: CASSQELRDHAPQHF. The chain is built from TRBV4-1 and TRBJ1-5; no firm D call. CDR1 is MGHRA, CDR2 YSYEKL, per germline. V lost 0 bases, J lost 9 bases, and 15 bases lay in between. This CDR3 region has 15 residues.